The rows below give T cell receptor beta chains drawn from one sample of a study of shared clonotypes between healthy human individuals. Only in-frame clones appear in the TCRdb table, and some are missing; sequencing was by immunoSEQ multiplex PCR. The data show fewer than 550,000 clones, around 79% seen once. The sample comprised PBMCs. These receptors all come from a woman in her thirties or forties in good health. Some clones in this sample may be carry-over from other donors' samples. CDR3s leave out the opening cysteine and the closing phenylalanine or tryptophan. Each record gives: CDR3 protein, J gene, V gene.

ASSSGQGSYEQY,TRBJ2-7,TRBV5-4
ASSPDGGTDTQY,TRBJ2-3,TRBV28
ASSPLTGAHGYT,TRBJ1-2,TRBV11-1
ASSLRPATNEKLF,TRBJ1-4,TRBV5-1
ASISSDTEAF,TRBJ1-1,TRBV28
SAEGLREQY,.,TRBV20-1
ASRKQTGVGELF,TRBJ2-2,TRBV19
ASSFSSPRDDENIQY,TRBJ2-4,TRBV7-9
ASSLGGGNGYGYT,TRBJ1-2,TRBV5-4
ASSYIGSQEDYEQY,TRBJ2-7,TRBV6-5
SALLNTEAF,TRBJ1-1,TRBV29-1
ASRQGNEAF,TRBJ1-1,TRBV7-2
ASRRTGGRTYEQY,TRBJ2-7,TRBV7-9
ASSRVTGELF,TRBJ2-2,TRBV27